The source of this T cell receptor (beta chain) is a study of cytomegalovirus exposure and HLA in healthy donors. The germline CDR1 and CDR2 sequences are MNHEY and SMNVEV (reference sequence). The ends lost 2 bases at V and 2 bases at J; junction bases unmatched: 8. The CDR3 covers 17 residues. Regarding this clone: Its antigen remains unidentified.

PCR primers comprised 60 Vbeta and 13 Jbeta primers. Produced via immunoSEQ multiplex PCR; TCRdb's table is partial and in-frame only. The data hold about 98,000 clones, with around 73% observed a single time. Study results and limitations: The study recorded 160 or so TCR beta chains that were cytomegalovirus-associated.

This chain connects TRBV27 to TRBJ2-7; 11 bases align to TRBD2. The specimen sequenced was PBMCs. This TCR derives from a female donor in good health and CMV-seronegative. CDR3 sequence reads: CASSLVPGTSGTYEQYF. The CDR3 region has the DNA TGTGCCAGCAGTTTAGTCCCCGGGACTAGCGGAACCTACGAGCAGTACTTC.